Reported below is one T cell receptor (beta chain). This sample was taken from a study of cytomegalovirus exposure and HLA in healthy donors. The study ran its PCR with 60 Vbeta and 13 Jbeta primers. Only in-frame clones appear in the TCRdb table, and some are missing; sequencing was by immunoSEQ multiplex PCR. This table has 90,000 to 100,000 clones, approximately 81% appearing once. There are 14 residues in the CDR3. V dropped 6 bases and J dropped 3 bases, with 14 bases sitting between them. Germline values: CDR1 MNHEY, CDR2 SVGAGI. Sequenced: PBMCs. This TCR was sampled from a woman aged 40 to 55 in good health and CMV-seronegative. The chain employs TRBV6-5 and TRBJ1-1; D gene unclear. Here the CDR3 reads CASRKEDYYTEAFF. DNA for the CDR3: TGTGCCAGCAGAAAGGAAGACTATTACACTGAAGCTTTCTTT.